The 25 T cell receptor beta chains given below trace back to one sample, sequenced in a study of T-cell reconstitution after alpha-beta-depleted transplantation in children. Using unique molecular identifiers, the investigators prepared the TCRbeta library. One entry per CDR3 protein, called by TCRdb with MiXCR from the PCR reads. Here the sample spans some 640,000 distinct CDR3 sequences, approximately 15% being singletons. Source: PBMCs from the stem cell graft donor, taken from the stem cell graft. The source is a human donor who donated a stem cell graft to a child with acute myeloid leukemia.

This clonotype has a count of ten or more. The rearrangement joins TRBV20-1 to TRBJ2-5; D uncertain. Trimming shortened V by 3 bases and J by 1 base, and 18 bases separated the two germline ends. The CDR3 is 16 amino acids. Germline values: CDR1 DFQATT, CDR2 SNEGSKA (reference sequence). CDR3 residues: CSASNFDPKSQETQYF. CDR3 coding DNA: TGCAGTGCTAGTAATTTCGATCCTAAATCCCAAGAGACCCAGTACTTC.

This clonotype was counted only a few times. Written as DNA, the CDR3 is TGCAGTGCTAGAGATACCCCTGGACAGCTCCCCTATGGCTACACCTTC. As protein: CSARDTPGQLPYGYTF. The chain links TRBV20-1 to TRBJ1-2, with D possibly TRBD1 on 6 matching bases. V was shortened by 0 bases and J by 4 bases, with 18 bases between the two germline ends. The CDR3 spans 16 residues. Looked up from germline, CDR1 is DFQATT and CDR2 is SNEGSKA (reference sequence).

This clonotype was picked up one time. A much larger clonotype is one base distant, so this may be a read error. The rearrangement uses TRBV12-3 or TRBV12-4 and TRBJ1-5, with 7 bases identical to TRBD1. After removal of 6 bases from V and 1 base from J, the junction contained 6 bases not matched to a gene. This CDR3 has 15 amino acids. The CDR3 DNA is TGTGCCAGCAGCTGCTACAGGGGAAGCAATCAGCCCCAGCATTTT. It is translated as CASSCYRGSNQPQHF.

The chain carries TRBV12-3 or TRBV12-4 and TRBJ2-3, with 9 bases fitting TRBD2. The CDR3 is 17 residues long. V shed 3 bases, J shed 3 bases, and the junction held 10 bases outside the gene matches. DNA of the CDR3: TGTGCCAGCAGTTTGGTCGGCGGGGGGGTGAGGACAGATACGCAGTATTTT. This translates into CASSLVGGGVRTDTQYF.

There are a few counts of this clonotype. CDR3 sequence reads: CASSMTSGVQETQYF. The DNA of the CDR3 is TGTGCCAGCAGCATGACTAGCGGGGTCCAAGAGACCCAGTACTTC. The chain links TRBV7-9 to TRBJ2-5; TRBD2 matches 11 bases. This CDR3 contains 15 residues. V trimming: 5 bases; J trimming: 1 base; junction bases outside the gene matches: 3. Germline V gives CDR1 SEHNR, CDR2 FQNEAQ (reference sequence).

This rearrangement joins TRBV13 to TRBJ2-7; TRBD1 is a possible D gene (5 bases). The V end was cut by 4 bases, the J end by 6 bases, with 16 bases between. The CDR3 loop spans 14 amino acids. Per germline, CDR1 PRHDT and CDR2 FYEKMQ (reference sequence). CDR3 amino acids: CASSSGLPGFEQYV. The CDR3 bases are TGTGCCAGCAGCTCAGGCCTCCCAGGGTTCGAGCAGTACGTC.

This clonotype came up a few times. The chain combines TRBV18 with TRBJ2-7, with TRBD1 as a possible D gene (6 bases). The CDR3 totals 13 residues. V was cut by 2 bases and J by 6 bases, with 11 bases left in between. Germline loops: CDR1 KGHSH, CDR2 LQKENI. Here the CDR3 DNA reads TGTGCCAGCTCACCAGCGACAGGCCTCGAGCAGTACTTC. Translating it yields CASSPATGLEQYF.

This clonotype was counted ten times or more. This chain connects TRBV20-1 to TRBJ2-2; TRBD1 agrees at 8 bases. CDR3 length: 16 residues. CDR1 DFQATT and CDR2 SNEGSKA come from the germline V gene (reference sequence). With 0 bases clipped from V and 5 bases from J, the junction kept 8 bases outside the gene matches. The CDR3 region has the DNA TGCAGTGCTAGAGATCCTGGACAGGGTTCGACCGGGGAGCTGTTTTTT. This sequence encodes CSARDPGQGSTGELFF.

This clonotype came up many times. This sequence joins TRBV5-1 and TRBJ2-3; perhaps TRBD2 as D (5 bases). The V and J ends lost 0 bases and 0 bases respectively, with 11 bases between them. The CDR3 extends over 16 amino acids. The germline V gene has CDR1 SGHRS and CDR2 YFSETQ. The CDR3 region has the DNA TGCGCCAGCAGCTTGGGGGGAGTAGCTAGCACAGATACGCAGTATTTT. Protein product: CASSLGGVASTDTQYF.

This clonotype has ten or more counts. The rearrangement joins TRBV12-3 or TRBV12-4 to TRBJ2-1; D uncertain. Between the trimmed V and J ends, which lost 5 bases and 9 bases, there was a span of 8 bases. This CDR3 is 11 amino acids long. In nucleotides, the CDR3 is TGTGCCAGCAGTCCCTCTACTGAGCAGTTCTTC. Protein sequence: CASSPSTEQFF.

This clonotype has more than one count but fewer than ten. The rearrangement links TRBV24-1 to TRBJ2-1; TRBD1 aligns across 8 bases. Germline CDR1 KGHDR, CDR2 SFDVKD. The CDR3 totals 16 residues. The J segment lost 8 bases and the V segment lost 5 bases, leaving 13 bases of the junction unmatched. The CDR3 DNA sequence: TGTGCCACCAGTGTCCCGACAGGGGATCGGTCTCATGAGCAGTTCTTC. Protein sequence: CATSVPTGDRSHEQFF.

A few counts support this clonotype. This chain links TRBV5-8 with TRBJ1-4; 7 positions match TRBD1. The CDR3 loop spans 15 amino acids. The trim removed 4 bases at V and 6 bases at J, leaving 9 bases unmatched. Germline-derived CDR1 and CDR2 are SGHTS and YDEGEE. CDR3 DNA: TGTGCCAGCAGCCCCGGGAGAGGACAGGATGAAAAACTGTTTTTT. Translation gives CASSPGRGQDEKLFF.

The table lists this clonotype with many counts. The genes are TRBV20-1 and TRBJ2-5, with 8 bases aligning to TRBD1. CDR1 DFQATT and CDR2 SNEGSKA come from the germline V gene (reference sequence). The V and J ends lost 4 bases and 4 bases, in that order; junction bases with no gene match: 8. This CDR3 contains 14 residues. The CDR3 DNA is TGCAGTGCTATGGGACCAGGGGGCACAGAGACCCAGTACTTC. It specifies CSAMGPGGTETQYF.

This clonotype was found a few times. The J gene is TRBJ2-1, the V gene TRBV15; TRBD1 aligns across 10 bases. The junction had 7 bases not matched to a gene; V was cut back by 3 bases and J by 8 bases. This CDR3 contains 15 residues. Germline-derived CDR1 and CDR2 are LNHNV and YYDKDF (reference sequence). This chain's CDR3 is CATSSGTGVVDEQFF. CDR3 DNA sequence: TGTGCCACCAGCAGTGGGACAGGGGTTGTCGATGAGCAGTTCTTC.

The chain uses TRBV11-2 and TRBJ2-3; D is ambiguous. The ends were cut back, 0 bases at V and 5 bases at J, with 15 bases in the middle. Germline values: CDR1 SGHAT, CDR2 FQNNGV. CDR3 length: 16 residues. CDR3 coding DNA: TGTGCCAGCAGCTTAGAACGGGCCCCGAATATAGATACGCAGTATTTT. Translating it yields CASSLERAPNIDTQYF. Variable domain in full (rest from reference TRBV11-2 and TRBJ2-3): EAGVAQSPRYKIIEKRQSVAFWCNPISGHATLYWYQQILGQGPKLLIQFQNNGVVDDSQLPKDRFSAERLKGVDSTLKIQPAKLEDSAVYLCASSLERAPNIDTQYFGPGTRLTVL.

This clonotype came up many times. This chain connects TRBV29-1 to TRBJ2-1; 7 positions match TRBD2. The length of the CDR3 is 13 residues. V lost 8 bases, J lost 4 bases, and 8 bases stayed unmatched. CDR1 is SQVTM and CDR2 is ANQGSEA in the germline V gene. The CDR3 DNA follows: TGCAGCCCTAAACGAGCGGGGTACAATGAGCAGTTCTTC. Translated: CSPKRAGYNEQFF.

This clonotype was found many times. V usage is TRBV20-1 and J usage is TRBJ2-1, with D hard to call. V shed 7 bases and J shed 2 bases, with 9 bases lying between them. CDR3 length equals 12 residues. The germline gives CDR1 DFQATT, CDR2 SNEGSKA (reference sequence). The CDR3 spells CSVPQAYNEQFF. The DNA of the CDR3 is TGCAGTGTCCCTCAGGCCTACAATGAGCAGTTCTTC.

This rearrangement joins TRBV20-1 to TRBJ1-5; no reliable D call. The CDR3 loop spans 18 amino acids. Germline V lookup: CDR1 DFQATT, CDR2 SNEGSKA (reference sequence). Between the trimmed V and J ends, which lost 6 bases and 2 bases, there was a span of 26 bases. CDR3 in DNA: TGCAGTGCCATTCCCCGGCCTCCCCTAACGGGAGGCAATCAGCCCCAGCATTTT. The encoded protein is CSAIPRPPLTGGNQPQHF.

This clonotype appeared many times. V gene TRBV20-1 combines with J gene TRBJ2-3; possibly TRBD2 for D (6 bases). The CDR3 loop spans 15 amino acids. Germline V gene sequence: CDR1 DFQATT, CDR2 SNEGSKA (reference sequence). Between the trimmed V and J ends, which lost 3 bases and 0 bases, there was a span of 13 bases. The CDR3 reads CSASNERVSTDTQYF. The CDR3 region has the DNA TGCAGTGCTAGCAACGAGCGGGTTAGCACAGATACGCAGTATTTT.

This chain joins TRBV4-3 and TRBJ2-4; a possible D gene is TRBD1 (6 bases). V was shortened by 4 bases and J by 0 bases, with 13 bases between the two germline ends. The V gene's germline CDR1 is LGHNA and CDR2 YSLEER. CDR3 size: 16 residues. CDR3: CASSPGHLEAKNIQYF. CDR3 DNA sequence: TGCGCCAGCAGCCCGGGACACCTGGAAGCCAAAAACATTCAGTACTTC.

This clonotype was detected many times. The genes are TRBV5-6 and TRBJ1-1; 8 nucleotides line up with TRBD1. In germline, CDR1 is SGHDT, CDR2 YYEEEE. The CDR3 is 15 amino acids. Germline trimming cut 3 bases from V and 7 bases from J; bases unmatched to any gene: 11. In nucleotides, the CDR3 is TGTGCCAGCAGCTCCATCGGACAGGGAGTGAATGAAGCTTTCTTT. Its protein is CASSSIGQGVNEAFF.

Ten or more counts support this clonotype. The chain combines TRBV5-5 with TRBJ1-5; D not resolved. This CDR3 has 13 amino acids. V lost 3 bases and J 5 bases, leaving 9 bases between the germline ends. Germline CDR1 and CDR2: SGHKS and YYEKEE (reference sequence). Here the CDR3 reads CASSSDGYQPQHF. In DNA form, the CDR3 reads TGTGCCAGCAGCTCCGACGGCTATCAGCCCCAGCATTTT.

This clonotype was found many times. This chain uses TRBV5-1 with TRBJ1-6; TRBD1 is a possible D gene (5 bases). The CDR3 runs 15 residues. Looked up from germline, CDR1 is SGHRS and CDR2 is YFSETQ. The ends were cut back, 4 bases at V and 6 bases at J, with 14 bases in the middle. CDR3 DNA sequence: TGCGCCAGCAGCCTGGGGGACCTCCCTAATTCACCCCTCCACTTT. It encodes CASSLGDLPNSPLHF.

V and J are TRBV5-1 and TRBJ2-6, with 7 bases matching TRBD1. Per the germline V gene, CDR1 is SGHRS and CDR2 is YFSETQ. The CDR3 spans 17 residues. V was pared by 4 bases and J by 0 bases, with 7 bases of the junction left unmatched. CDR3 in amino acids: CASSRQGPNSGANVLTF. The CDR3 DNA reads TGCGCCAGCAGCCGACAGGGTCCAAACTCTGGGGCCAACGTCCTGACTTTC.

The genes are TRBV7-2 and TRBJ1-5, with no clear D. Between the trimmed V and J ends, which lost 5 bases and 2 bases, there was a span of 10 bases. This CDR3 contains 14 residues. Germline-derived CDR1 and CDR2 are SGHTA and FQGNSA. CDR3 sequence: CASSLETGNQPQHF. The DNA of the CDR3 is TGTGCCAGCAGCCTTGAGACGGGCAATCAGCCCCAGCATTTT.